One T cell receptor (beta chain) is described in this entry. The target antigen is unknown. The data stem from a study of cytomegalovirus exposure and HLA in healthy donors. Trimming removed 1 base from V and 5 bases from J; junction bases left unmatched: 13. The germline V gene has CDR1 SGHVS and CDR2 FQNEAQ. The CDR3 totals 19 residues. General study points: An analysis done earlier found most TCR beta V segments productive about 87% or about 30% of the time. In a later analysis, HLA-C alleles had the fewest associated TCRs, DRB1 alleles the most.

This PCR relied on a set of 60 Vbeta primers and 13 Jbeta primers. Sequenced by immunoSEQ multiplex PCR; TCRdb stores in-frame clones only, minus some. Found here are 55,000 to 65,000 clones, 80% of them singletons; the top ten hold around 3.9%. Sequenced input: PBMCs. The gene calls are TRBV7-8 and TRBJ2-3, with 12 bases lining up with TRBD2. The receptor was derived from a woman between 35 and 50 years old in good health and CMV-seronegative. The CDR3 spells CASSLEGGRLAGVGDTQYF. The DNA of the CDR3 is TGTGCCAGCAGCTTAGAAGGTGGGCGACTAGCGGGAGTAGGAGATACGCAGTATTTT.